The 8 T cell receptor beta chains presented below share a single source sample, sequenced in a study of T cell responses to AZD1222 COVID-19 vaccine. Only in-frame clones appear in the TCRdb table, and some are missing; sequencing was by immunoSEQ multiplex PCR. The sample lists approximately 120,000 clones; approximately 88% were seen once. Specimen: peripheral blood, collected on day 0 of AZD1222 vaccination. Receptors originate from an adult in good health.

The DNA for the CDR3 is TGTGCCAGCAGCCCCCGGGGGGGCAGCGGAAATTCACCCCTCCACTTT. Amino acid sequence: CASSPRGGSGNSPLHF. The rearrangement joins TRBV28 to TRBJ1-6; D possibly corresponds to TRBD1 (6 bases). V dropped 6 bases and J dropped 7 bases, with 19 bases sitting between them. Germline lookup yields CDR1 MDHEN and CDR2 SYDVKM. This CDR3 is 16 amino acids long.

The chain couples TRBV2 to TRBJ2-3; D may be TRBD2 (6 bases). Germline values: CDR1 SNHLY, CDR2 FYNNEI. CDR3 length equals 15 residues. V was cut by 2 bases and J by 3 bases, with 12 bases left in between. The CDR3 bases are TGTGCCAGCAGTGAAAATAGCGGAGTAACAGATACGCAGTATTTT. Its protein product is CASSENSGVTDTQYF.

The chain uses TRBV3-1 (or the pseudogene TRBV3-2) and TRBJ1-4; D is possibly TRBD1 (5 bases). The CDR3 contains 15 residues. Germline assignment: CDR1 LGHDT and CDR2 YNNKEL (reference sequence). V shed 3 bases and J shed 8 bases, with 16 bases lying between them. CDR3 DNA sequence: TGTGCCAGCAGCCAGACGGGGGGGAATGGGGAAAAACTGTTTTTT. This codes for CASSQTGGNGEKLFF.

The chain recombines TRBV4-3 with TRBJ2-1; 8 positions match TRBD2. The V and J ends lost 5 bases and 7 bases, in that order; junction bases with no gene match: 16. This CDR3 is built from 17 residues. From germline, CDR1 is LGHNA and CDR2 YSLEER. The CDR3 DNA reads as TGCGCCAGCAGCAAATATAGCGGGGCCAAAAAAGGGAATGAGCAGTTCTTC. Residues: CASSKYSGAKKGNEQFF.

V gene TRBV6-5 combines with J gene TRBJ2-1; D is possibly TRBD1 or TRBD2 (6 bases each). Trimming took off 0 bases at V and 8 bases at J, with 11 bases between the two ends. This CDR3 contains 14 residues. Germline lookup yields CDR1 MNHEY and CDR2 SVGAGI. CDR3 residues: CASSYSPGAYEQFF. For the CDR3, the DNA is TGTGCCAGCAGTTACTCGCCGGGGGCATATGAGCAGTTCTTC.

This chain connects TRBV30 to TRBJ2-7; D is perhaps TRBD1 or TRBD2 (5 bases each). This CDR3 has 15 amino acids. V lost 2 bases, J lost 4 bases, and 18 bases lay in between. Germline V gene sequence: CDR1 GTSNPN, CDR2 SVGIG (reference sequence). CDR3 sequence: CAWSRPGPGAYEQYF. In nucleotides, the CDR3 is TGTGCCTGGAGTAGACCGGGCCCCGGGGCATACGAGCAGTACTTC.

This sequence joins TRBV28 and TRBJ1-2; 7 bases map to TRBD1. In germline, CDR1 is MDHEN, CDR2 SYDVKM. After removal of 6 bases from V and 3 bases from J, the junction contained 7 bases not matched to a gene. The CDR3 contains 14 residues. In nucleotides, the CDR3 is TGTGCCAGCAGGGACCAGACAGGGTACTATGGCTACACCTTC. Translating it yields CASRDQTGYYGYTF.

CDR3 sequence reads: CASSQEGWDPNYGYTF. Here the CDR3 DNA reads TGCGCCAGCAGCCAAGAAGGTTGGGATCCCAACTATGGCTACACCTTC. The chain carries TRBV4-3 and TRBJ1-2; D gene ambiguous. V was cut by 0 bases and J by 2 bases, with 13 bases left in between. The length of the CDR3 is 16 residues. Germline loops: CDR1 LGHNA, CDR2 YSLEER.